These 24 T cell receptor beta chains originate from one sample sequenced in a study of T cell responses to AZD1222 COVID-19 vaccine. Method: immunoSEQ multiplex PCR; TCRdb's copy keeps in-frame clones and lacks some. The data show 100,000 or so clones, around 96% seen once. The specimen comprised peripheral blood, sampled on day 0 of AZD1222 vaccination. The receptors shown here come from an adult in good health.

The chain combines TRBV7-9 with TRBJ1-1; maybe TRBD1 (5 bases). Germline loops: CDR1 SEHNR, CDR2 FQNEAQ (reference sequence). V dropped 5 bases and J dropped 0 bases, with 25 bases sitting between them. The CDR3 consists of 19 residues. The chain's CDR3 is CASSLTSLKNRKMNTEAFF. CDR3 in DNA: TGTGCCAGCAGCCTCACCTCGCTTAAAAACAGGAAGATGAACACTGAAGCTTTCTTT.

The gene calls are TRBV3-1 (or the pseudogene TRBV3-2) and TRBJ1-2; D ambiguous. The germline V gene has CDR1 LGHDT and CDR2 YNNKEL (reference sequence). The V gene lost 5 bases and the J gene lost 8 bases, with 21 bases spanning the gap. This CDR3 has 15 amino acids. CDR3 sequence reads: CASSESVSVSLGYTF. Written as DNA, the CDR3 is TGTGCCAGCAGCGAAAGCGTTTCAGTATCCCTGGGCTACACCTTC.

A few counts support this clone. The same CDR3 arises from other DNA sequences in this sample as well. CDR3: CASSMGGGGQPQHF. The CDR3 DNA reads TGTGCCAGTAGTATGGGGGGGGGAGGGCAGCCCCAGCATTTT. V gene TRBV19 combines with J gene TRBJ1-5; D perhaps matches TRBD1 (5 bases). The CDR3 loop spans 14 amino acids. CDR1 and CDR2 (germline): LNHDA, SQIVND (reference sequence). V lost 3 bases to trimming and J lost 7 bases, with 13 bases between them.

This chain uses TRBV6-5 with TRBJ2-1, with 8 bases that match TRBD2. Germline trimming cut 3 bases from V and 2 bases from J; bases unmatched to any gene: 6. This CDR3 region has 16 residues. The germline CDR1 and CDR2 sequences are MNHEY and SVGAGI. CDR3 nucleotides: TGTGCCAGCAGTTATTCACAGCGGGGGACCTACAATGAGCAGTTCTTC. Encoded protein: CASSYSQRGTYNEQFF.

V gene TRBV7-9 combines with J gene TRBJ1-3; D gene unclear. The germline V and J ends were trimmed by 5 bases and 4 bases, with 15 bases remaining between them. From germline, CDR1 is SEHNR and CDR2 FQNEAQ (reference sequence). This CDR3 contains 15 residues. CDR3 sequence (DNA): TGTGCCAGCAGCCTAGGGATCATCTCCGGAAACACCATATATTTT. It codes for CASSLGIISGNTIYF.

This clone was detected once. The junction shows a germline mismatch at one end, possibly a read error. V usage is TRBV7-6 and J usage is TRBJ1-3, with a possible D match to TRBD1 (6 bases). Germline values: CDR1 SGHVS, CDR2 FNYEAQ. This CDR3 is built from 16 residues. CDR3 protein: CASSLARGASGNTIYF. The CDR3 DNA follows: TGTGCCAGCAGCCTAGCACGGGGGGCTTCTGGAAACACCATATATTTT. The full variable domain, with the rest looked up from reference TRBV7-6 and TRBJ1-3, is GAGVSQSPRYKVTKRGQDVALRCDPISGHVSLYWYRQALGQGPEFLTYFNYEAQQDKSGLPNDRFSAERPEGSISTLTIQRTEQRDSAMYRCASSLARGASGNTIYFGEGSWLTVV.

V is TRBV28 and J is TRBJ1-2; 11 bases line up with TRBD1. The J segment lost 4 bases and the V segment lost 5 bases, leaving 6 bases of the junction unmatched. CDR1 is MDHEN and CDR2 is SYDVKM in the germline V gene. The CDR3 loop spans 15 amino acids. The CDR3 loop is CASSLSGTGGYGYTF. DNA of the CDR3: TGTGCCAGCAGTCTCTCGGGGACAGGGGGCTATGGCTACACCTTC.

V usage is TRBV12-5 and J usage is TRBJ1-3, with D tentatively TRBD1 (5 bases). Between the trimmed V and J ends, which lost 1 base and 3 bases, there was a span of 34 bases. The CDR3 spans 23 residues. Looked up from germline, CDR1 is LGHNT and CDR2 is FRNRAP. In DNA form, the CDR3 reads TGTGCTAGTGGTTTGGCTCTCACCAAAGAACCCCGAATCCGACAGTCCTATGGAAACACCATATATTTT. Residues: CASGLALTKEPRIRQSYGNTIYF.

This chain connects TRBV7-8 to TRBJ2-5; D is possibly TRBD2 (5 bases). The CDR3 totals 17 residues. Deletions cut 1 base from V and 5 bases from J, with 20 bases between. Germline V gene data show CDR1 as SGHVS and CDR2 as FQNEAQ. CDR3 DNA sequence: TGTGCCAGCAGCTTAGTTTCGCTAGCAGGTGGATGGGAGACCCAGTACTTC. It yields the protein CASSLVSLAGGWETQYF.

The chain carries TRBV19 and TRBJ1-6; no clear D. The CDR3 has 13 residues. V shed 8 bases and J shed 0 bases, with 5 bases lying between them. The V gene's germline CDR1 is LNHDA and CDR2 SQIVND (reference sequence). CDR3 residues: CASEGSYNSPLHF. DNA for the CDR3: TGTGCCAGTGAGGGCTCCTATAATTCACCCCTCCACTTT.

The table lists this clone with a count of one. The chain is built from TRBV19 and TRBJ1-1; TRBD1 matches 8 bases. Trimming cost V 8 bases and J 8 bases; bases outside gene matches: 7. The V gene's germline CDR1 is LNHDA and CDR2 SQIVND (reference sequence). The CDR3 contains 12 residues. CDR3 nucleotide sequence: TGTGCCAGTCGGCCAGGGGGCAGGGAAGCTTTCTTT. It codes for CASRPGGREAFF. Full variable domain (missing parts from reference TRBV19 and TRBJ1-1): DGGITQSPKYLFRKEGQNVTLSCEQNLNHDAMYWYRQDPGQGLRLIYYSQIVNDFQKGDIAEGYSVSREKKESFPLTVTSAQKNPTAFYLCASRPGGREAFFGQGTRLTVV.

The chain carries TRBV19 and TRBJ2-7, with D possibly TRBD1 on 5 matching bases. The ends were cut back, 4 bases at V and 4 bases at J, with 17 bases in the middle. Germline CDR1 and CDR2: LNHDA and SQIVND (reference sequence). This CDR3 contains 15 residues. The CDR3 protein is CASSTRTGVAYEQYF. The CDR3 DNA follows: TGTGCCAGTAGTACAAGAACAGGAGTTGCTTACGAGCAGTACTTC.

The chain joins TRBV4-1 to TRBJ2-7, with D perhaps matching TRBD1 (5 bases). The CDR3 length is 16 residues. V lost 0 bases and J 4 bases, leaving 16 bases between the germline ends. Germline CDR1 reads MGHRA; CDR2 reads YSYEKL. DNA of the CDR3: TGCGCCAGCAGCCAAGATGGGAAAGGGGCGTATTACGAGCAGTACTTC. Protein: CASSQDGKGAYYEQYF.

The chain carries TRBV13 and TRBJ2-1, with D perhaps being TRBD1 or TRBD2 (5 bases each). CDR1 is PRHDT, CDR2 FYEKMQ, per germline (reference sequence). This CDR3 spans 17 amino acids. The V end was cut by 5 bases, the J end by 3 bases, with 20 bases between. The CDR3 here is CASSPGGGLFLYNEQFF. The CDR3, as DNA: TGTGCCAGCAGCCCTGGGGGTGGGCTATTCCTCTACAATGAGCAGTTCTTC.

This chain uses TRBV5-6 with TRBJ1-1; D remains ambiguous. V lost 2 bases and J lost 3, with 11 bases in between. Looked up from germline, CDR1 is SGHDT and CDR2 is YYEEEE. The CDR3 consists of 14 residues. The CDR3 loop reads CASSFFRDHTEAFF. The CDR3 region has the DNA TGTGCCAGCAGCTTTTTCCGGGATCACACTGAAGCTTTCTTT.

The V call is TRBV18, the J call TRBJ2-7; the match to TRBD1 covers 9 bases. CDR3 length: 15 residues. CDR1 is KGHSH, CDR2 LQKENI, per germline. The ends lost 0 bases at V and 5 bases at J; junction bases unmatched: 5. This CDR3 is CASSPPGTGYHEQYF. CDR3 in DNA: TGTGCCAGCTCACCACCCGGGACAGGGTATCACGAGCAGTACTTC.

The chain carries TRBV3-1 (or the pseudogene TRBV3-2) and TRBJ1-5, with a tentative D call TRBD1 (6 bases). Germline V CDR1 and CDR2: LGHDT, YNNKEL (reference sequence). The CDR3 covers 16 residues. V dropped 4 bases and J dropped 3 bases, with 16 bases sitting between them. The CDR3 sequence: CASSLSTGRPNQPQHF. Here the CDR3 DNA reads TGTGCCAGCAGCCTTTCCACAGGGAGACCCAATCAGCCCCAGCATTTT.

The V call is TRBV6-5, the J call TRBJ2-7; TRBD1 matches at 7 bases. Germline CDR1 MNHEY, CDR2 SVGAGI. The CDR3 runs 13 residues. The trim removed 6 bases at V and 0 bases at J, leaving 2 bases unmatched. The CDR3 sequence: CASRGDSSYEQYF. The CDR3 DNA reads as TGTGCCAGCAGGGGGGACAGCTCCTACGAGCAGTACTTC.

V is TRBV7-8 and J is TRBJ2-1, with 7 bases identical to TRBD2. CDR3 length: 17 residues. Germline assignment: CDR1 SGHVS and CDR2 FQNEAQ. V lost 2 bases to trimming and J lost 5 bases; unmatched junction nucleotides: 12. The DNA of the CDR3 is TGTGCCAGCAGCTTAAGCCCCTATTCTAGCGGAAACAATGAGCAGTTCTTC. Protein product: CASSLSPYSSGNNEQFF.

V usage is TRBV9 and J usage is TRBJ2-3; 12 positions match TRBD2. The CDR3 consists of 14 residues. The ends lost 6 bases at V and 5 bases at J; junction bases unmatched: 4. The V gene's germline CDR1 is SGDLS and CDR2 YYNGEE. CDR3 sequence reads: CASTSSGRGDTQYF. The CDR3 DNA reads TGTGCCAGCACCTCTAGCGGGAGGGGAGATACGCAGTATTTT. The variable domain in full, with the rest retrieved from reference TRBV9 and TRBJ2-3, is DSGVTQTPKHLITATGQRVTLRCSPRSGDLSVYWYQQSLDQGLQFLIQYYNGEERAKGNILERFSAQQFPDLHSELNLSSLELGDSALYFCASTSSGRGDTQYFGPGTRLTVL.

This chain joins TRBV18 and TRBJ2-1; 8 positions match TRBD1. Germline assignment: CDR1 KGHSH and CDR2 LQKENI. This CDR3 contains 15 residues. The junction had 9 bases not matched to a gene; V was cut back by 5 bases and J by 6 bases. The CDR3 coding sequence is TGTGCCAGCTCAGAGAGGACAGGGTTCGCCAATGAGCAGTTCTTC. It is translated as CASSERTGFANEQFF.

The chain is built from TRBV7-9 and TRBJ2-5, with a possible D match to TRBD2 (6 bases). Trimming removed 5 bases at V and 5 bases at J, with 15 bases between. CDR1 is SEHNR and CDR2 is FQNEAQ in the germline V gene (reference sequence). There are 14 residues in the CDR3. The CDR3: CASSAPGLVETQYF. The CDR3 DNA sequence: TGTGCCAGCAGCGCTCCGGGACTCGTGGAGACCCAGTACTTC. Supplemented by reference TRBV7-9 and TRBJ2-5, the full variable domain reads DTGVSQNPRHKITKRGQNVTFRCDPISEHNRLYWYRQTLGQGPEFLTYFQNEAQLEKSRLLSDRFSAERPKGSFSTLEIQRTEQGDSAMYLCASSAPGLVETQYFGPGTRLLVL.

The count of this clone is one. The chain employs TRBV11-1 and TRBJ1-6, with D hard to call. Germline CDR1 is SGHAT and CDR2 is FQDESV (reference sequence). The CDR3 contains 13 residues. V shed 5 bases and J shed 5 bases, with 7 bases lying between them. For the CDR3, the DNA is TGTGCCAGCAGCCCCCTCGATAATTCACCCCTCCACTTT. This encodes CASSPLDNSPLHF.

This clone was detected only once. The CDR3 region is CASKGYEKLFF. The CDR3 DNA sequence: TGTGCCAGCAAGGGGTATGAAAAACTGTTTTTT. The chain carries TRBV12-3 or TRBV12-4 and TRBJ1-4; perhaps TRBD1 as D (5 bases). With 7 bases removed from V and 6 bases from J, the gap between germline ends came to 6 bases. This CDR3 is 11 amino acids long.